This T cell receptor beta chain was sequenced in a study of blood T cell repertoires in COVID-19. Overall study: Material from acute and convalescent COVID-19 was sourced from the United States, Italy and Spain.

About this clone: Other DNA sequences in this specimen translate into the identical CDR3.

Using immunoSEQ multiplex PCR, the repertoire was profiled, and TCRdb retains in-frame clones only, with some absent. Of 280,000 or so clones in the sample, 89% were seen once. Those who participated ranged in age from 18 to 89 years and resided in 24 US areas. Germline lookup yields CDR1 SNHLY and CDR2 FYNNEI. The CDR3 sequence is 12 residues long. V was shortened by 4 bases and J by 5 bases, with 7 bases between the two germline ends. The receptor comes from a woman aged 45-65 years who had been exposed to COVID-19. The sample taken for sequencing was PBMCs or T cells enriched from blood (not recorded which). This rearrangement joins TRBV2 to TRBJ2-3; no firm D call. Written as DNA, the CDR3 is TGTGCCAGCAGTGTCCGCGGAGATACGCAGTATTTT. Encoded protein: CASSVRGDTQYF.